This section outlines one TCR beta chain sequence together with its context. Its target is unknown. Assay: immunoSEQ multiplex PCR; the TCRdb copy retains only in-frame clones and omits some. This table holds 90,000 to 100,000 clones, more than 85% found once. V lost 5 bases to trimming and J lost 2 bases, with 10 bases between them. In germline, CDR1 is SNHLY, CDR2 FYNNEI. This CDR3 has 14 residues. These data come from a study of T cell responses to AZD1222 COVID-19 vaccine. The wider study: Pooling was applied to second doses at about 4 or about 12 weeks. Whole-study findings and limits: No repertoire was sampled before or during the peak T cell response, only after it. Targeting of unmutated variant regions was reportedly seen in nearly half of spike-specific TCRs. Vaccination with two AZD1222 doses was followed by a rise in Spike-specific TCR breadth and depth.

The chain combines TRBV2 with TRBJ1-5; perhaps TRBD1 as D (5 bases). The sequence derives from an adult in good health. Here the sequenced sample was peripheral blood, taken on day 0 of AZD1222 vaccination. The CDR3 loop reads CASSRGEGNQPQHF. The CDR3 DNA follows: TGTGCCAGCAGTCGGGGGGAGGGCAATCAGCCCCAGCATTTT.